The rows below give T cell receptor beta chains drawn from one sample of a study of Graves' ophthalmopathy and Graves' hyperthyroidism. TCRdb re-called the multiplex PCR reads with MiXCR, one entry per CDR3 protein. There are around 660,000 distinct CDR3 sequences in the sample; approximately 39% occur only once, and about 3.3% lies in the top ten. The sequenced sample was peripheral blood. The receptors shown here come from an adult man with Graves' ophthalmopathy. The CDR3 runs from the conserved cysteine through the conserved F or W. A D gene is named only where the DNA matches it firmly. Clone size is stated in some rows and not others, as once, few, many or a class when expanded.

d_call: NA
v_call: TRBV15
clone_size: many
j_call: TRBJ1-5
cdr3_nt: TGTGCCACCAGCCAGGGAGAAATTAGCAATCAGCCCCAGCATTTT
cdr3_aa: CATSQGEISNQPQHF

d_call: NA
v_call: TRBV2
clone_size: NA
j_call: TRBJ1-5
cdr3_nt: TGTGCCAGCGGTCAGCTCCAGCATTTT
cdr3_aa: CASGQLQHF

d_call: NA
v_call: TRBV29-1
clone_size: NA
j_call: TRBJ1-1
cdr3_nt: TGCAGCGTTGGACTAGGGGACACTGAAGCTTTCTTT
cdr3_aa: CSVGLGDTEAFF

d_call: NA
v_call: TRBV15
clone_size: NA
j_call: TRBJ1-5
cdr3_nt: TGTGCCACCAGCAGAGATAGGAGGGGAACTGGGGAGCATTTT
cdr3_aa: CATSRDRRGTGEHF

d_call: NA
v_call: TRBV12-3/TRBV12-4
clone_size: NA
j_call: TRBJ1-5
cdr3_nt: TGTACCAGCAGCACCTACGGGGGGGATCAGCCCCAGCATTTT
cdr3_aa: CTSSTYGGDQPQHF

d_call: NA
v_call: TRBV7-9
clone_size: many
j_call: TRBJ2-7
cdr3_nt: TGTGCCAGCAGCTCCGGACAAACCGAGCAGTACTTC
cdr3_aa: CASSSGQTEQYF

d_call: NA
v_call: TRBV6-6
clone_size: many
j_call: TRBJ1-1
cdr3_nt: TGTGCCAGCAGTTACAGGAGGGCTGAAGCTTTCTTT
cdr3_aa: CASSYRRAEAFF

d_call: TRBD2
v_call: TRBV7-9
clone_size: many
j_call: TRBJ2-5
cdr3_nt: TGTGCCAGCAGCATCGAACTAGCGGGAGATGAGACCCAGTACTTC
cdr3_aa: CASSIELAGDETQYF

d_call: NA
v_call: TRBV7-2
clone_size: many
j_call: TRBJ2-7
cdr3_nt: TGTGCCAGCAGCTTAGTAGGGGCTACCTACGAGCAGTACTTC
cdr3_aa: CASSLVGATYEQYF

d_call: NA
v_call: TRBV7-2
clone_size: NA
j_call: TRBJ1-1
cdr3_nt: TGTGCCAGCAGCTTAGAGTCTGGAAACACTGAAGCTTTCTTT
cdr3_aa: CASSLESGNTEAFF

d_call: TRBD1
v_call: TRBV7-7
clone_size: many
j_call: TRBJ2-2
cdr3_nt: TGTGCCAGCAGCTTGACAGGGTTAGACGGGGAGCTGTTTTTT
cdr3_aa: CASSLTGLDGELFF

d_call: TRBD1
v_call: TRBV12-3/TRBV12-4
clone_size: many
j_call: TRBJ1-1
cdr3_nt: TGTGCCAGCAGTCTAGAGGGACAGGGCGAGTGGAACACTGAAGCTTTCTTT
cdr3_aa: CASSLEGQGEWNTEAFF

d_call: NA
v_call: TRBV4-3
clone_size: few
j_call: TRBJ2-6
cdr3_nt: TGCGCCAGCAGCCAAGAAGTGGGGCTCGGGGCCAACGTCCTGACTTTC
cdr3_aa: CASSQEVGLGANVLTF

d_call: NA
v_call: TRBV6-5
clone_size: few
j_call: TRBJ2-5
cdr3_nt: TGTGCCAGCAGTTTGGGGCCACAGGGTGAGGAGGAGACCCAGTACTTC
cdr3_aa: CASSLGPQGEEETQYF

d_call: TRBD1
v_call: TRBV7-2
clone_size: many
j_call: TRBJ1-5
cdr3_nt: TGTGCCAGCAGCTCAGGACAGGGGGGCCAGCCCCAGCATTTT
cdr3_aa: CASSSGQGGQPQHF

d_call: TRBD2
v_call: TRBV2
clone_size: few
j_call: TRBJ2-3
cdr3_nt: TGTGCCAGCAGGTCGACTAGCGGGGGGGCCAGTACGCAGTATTTT
cdr3_aa: CASRSTSGGASTQYF

d_call: TRBD1
v_call: TRBV3-1
clone_size: few
j_call: TRBJ1-1
cdr3_nt: TGTGCCAGCAGGCCAGGGGGACTGAACACTGAAGCTTTCTTT
cdr3_aa: CASRPGGLNTEAFF

d_call: NA
v_call: TRBV29-1
clone_size: NA
j_call: TRBJ1-1
cdr3_nt: TGCACCGGGACATTCGCTGAAGCTTTCTTT
cdr3_aa: CTGTFAEAFF

d_call: NA
v_call: TRBV20-1
clone_size: NA
j_call: TRBJ2-5
cdr3_nt: TGCAGTGCCAGCAGCGTGGGACCTCAAGAGACCCAGTACTTC
cdr3_aa: CSASSVGPQETQYF

d_call: NA
v_call: TRBV25-1
clone_size: many
j_call: TRBJ2-7
cdr3_nt: TGTGCCAGCAGTGAATGGGCCAGTGCCTACGAGCAGTACTTC
cdr3_aa: CASSEWASAYEQYF

d_call: NA
v_call: TRBV12-3/TRBV12-4
clone_size: NA
j_call: TRBJ1-1
cdr3_nt: TGTGCCAGCAGGAAACAGGTCGGCCCAATAAACACTGAAGCTTTCTTT
cdr3_aa: CASRKQVGPINTEAFF

d_call: NA
v_call: TRBV5-1
clone_size: NA
j_call: TRBJ2-5
cdr3_nt: TGCGCCAGCAGCAGCGACAGCCTTACCGAAGAGACCCAGTACTTC
cdr3_aa: CASSSDSLTEETQYF

d_call: TRBD1
v_call: TRBV19
clone_size: NA
j_call: TRBJ2-2
cdr3_nt: TGTGCCAGTAGGGCGGGACAGGGCCGCACCGGGGAGCTGTTTTTT
cdr3_aa: CASRAGQGRTGELFF

d_call: NA
v_call: TRBV30
clone_size: many
j_call: TRBJ1-2
cdr3_nt: TGTGCCTGGAGCCCAGTCATTGGCTACACCTTC
cdr3_aa: CAWSPVIGYTF

d_call: TRBD2
v_call: TRBV7-9
clone_size: few
j_call: TRBJ2-7
cdr3_nt: TGTGCCAGCAGTGACGGGCGGGAGGCACGCTCCTACGAGCAGTACTTC
cdr3_aa: CASSDGREARSYEQYF

d_call: NA
v_call: TRBV10-3
clone_size: NA
j_call: TRBJ1-1
cdr3_nt: TGTGCCAGCAGTTACCTCGACAGGCTAATGAACACTGAAGCTTTCTTT
cdr3_aa: CASSYLDRLMNTEAFF

d_call: TRBD1
v_call: TRBV15
clone_size: many
j_call: TRBJ1-5
cdr3_nt: TGTGCCACCAGCAGAGCAACAGGGGGCGGCAATCAGCCCCAGCATTTT
cdr3_aa: CATSRATGGGNQPQHF

d_call: NA
v_call: TRBV20-1
clone_size: NA
j_call: TRBJ2-3
cdr3_nt: TGCAGTGCTTGGAGGGGGGATACGCAGTATTTT
cdr3_aa: CSAWRGDTQYF

d_call: NA
v_call: TRBV25-1
clone_size: NA
j_call: TRBJ1-4
cdr3_nt: TGTGCCAGCAGTGACCACGGACATCCGGAAAAACTGTTTTTT
cdr3_aa: CASSDHGHPEKLFF

d_call: NA
v_call: TRBV12-3/TRBV12-4
clone_size: NA
j_call: TRBJ2-2
cdr3_nt: TGTGCCAGCAGTTTTTCCCAAGGGGAGCTGTTTTTT
cdr3_aa: CASSFSQGELFF

d_call: TRBD2
v_call: TRBV20-1
clone_size: NA
j_call: TRBJ2-7
cdr3_nt: TGCAGTGCTAGGGGACTAGCGGAGCCCTACGAGCAGTACTTC
cdr3_aa: CSARGLAEPYEQYF

d_call: NA
v_call: TRBV4-3
clone_size: many
j_call: TRBJ2-7
cdr3_nt: TGCGCCAGCAGCCCGGCTTGGACAGTCCCCTACGAGCAGTACTTC
cdr3_aa: CASSPAWTVPYEQYF

d_call: NA
v_call: TRBV7-2
clone_size: once
j_call: TRBJ2-5
cdr3_nt: TGTGCCAGCAGCTTGGGCCCAATCTCCGGGACACAAGAGACCCAGTACTTC
cdr3_aa: CASSLGPISGTQETQYF

d_call: NA
v_call: TRBV2
clone_size: many
j_call: TRBJ1-1
cdr3_nt: TGTGCCAGCAACCCGTCGTCTGTCGCCAAGGGAGCTTTCTTT
cdr3_aa: CASNPSSVAKGAFF

d_call: TRBD1
v_call: TRBV29-1
clone_size: NA
j_call: TRBJ2-1
cdr3_nt: TGCAGCGTCTCCGGACAGGGGCTTCACAATGAGCAGTTCTTC
cdr3_aa: CSVSGQGLHNEQFF

d_call: NA
v_call: TRBV15
clone_size: NA
j_call: TRBJ1-5
cdr3_nt: TGTGCCACCAGCGAGACAGGCGACAGCAATCAGCCCCAGCATTTT
cdr3_aa: CATSETGDSNQPQHF

d_call: TRBD1
v_call: TRBV5-1
clone_size: NA
j_call: TRBJ2-2
cdr3_nt: TGCGCCAGCAGCAAAACCGGGACAGCCACCGGGGAGCTGTTTTTT
cdr3_aa: CASSKTGTATGELFF

d_call: NA
v_call: TRBV5-1
clone_size: many
j_call: TRBJ1-4
cdr3_nt: TGCGCCAGCAGCTTGGGGCCAGGGCAGGAAAAACTGTTTTTT
cdr3_aa: CASSLGPGQEKLFF

d_call: NA
v_call: TRBV7-2
clone_size: NA
j_call: TRBJ1-5
cdr3_nt: TGTGCCAGCAGCTTAGCCGGGCTGGAGACCCAGCATTTT
cdr3_aa: CASSLAGLETQHF

d_call: TRBD1
v_call: TRBV6-2/TRBV6-3
clone_size: many
j_call: TRBJ1-6
cdr3_nt: TGTGCCAGCTTCTCCTCGGGACAGGGTAATTCACCCCTCCACTTT
cdr3_aa: CASFSSGQGNSPLHF

d_call: NA
v_call: TRBV5-1
clone_size: many
j_call: TRBJ2-7
cdr3_nt: TGCGCCAGCAGCTTAGGTCTTGCAGGGTACTACGAGCAGTACTTC
cdr3_aa: CASSLGLAGYYEQYF

d_call: NA
v_call: TRBV19
clone_size: NA
j_call: TRBJ2-5
cdr3_nt: TGTGCCAGTACTAGTGGGCTTCAGACCCAGTACTTC
cdr3_aa: CASTSGLQTQYF

d_call: NA
v_call: TRBV20-1
clone_size: many
j_call: TRBJ2-5
cdr3_nt: TGCAGTGCTAGAATTGTCGAGCAAGAGACCCAGTACTTC
cdr3_aa: CSARIVEQETQYF

d_call: NA
v_call: TRBV12-5
clone_size: few
j_call: TRBJ1-1
cdr3_nt: TGTGCTAGTGCCCTGGGGGCGTACACTGAAGCTTTCTTT
cdr3_aa: CASALGAYTEAFF

d_call: TRBD1
v_call: TRBV25-1
clone_size: many
j_call: TRBJ1-2
cdr3_nt: TGTGCCAGCAGTGGAGGGGGCCCCGGCTATGGCTACACCTTC
cdr3_aa: CASSGGGPGYGYTF

d_call: TRBD1
v_call: TRBV7-2
clone_size: many
j_call: TRBJ1-1
cdr3_nt: TGTGCCAGCAGCCCTACAGGGGAAAACACTGAAGCTTTCTTT
cdr3_aa: CASSPTGENTEAFF